This entry lists 24 T cell receptor beta chains sequenced from one sample in a study of spatial heterogeneity in lung cancer (dated by TCRdb to about 2019). What the time point label conveys for this sample: blood at routine non-recurrence follow-up after resection. Without any cell sorting, TCR sequencing was performed on whole RNA extracted either from tumor and nontumor lung tissue or from cryopreserved PBMC samples. Library preparation was by 5' RACE. The data were produced on a NextSeq 500. TCRdb applied fastp at Q25 and MiXCR to the public reads, then kept only in-frame beta chains. Every CDR3 protein is listed once, alongside the most common genes and DNA of its rows. Within this sample are about 52,000 distinct CDR3 sequences, with 7.4% of them counted one time only. The ten biggest clones cover over 30% of the sample. Sequencing was performed on PBMCs, taken at follow-up. These receptor sequences come from a female donor with early-stage non-small cell lung cancer.

This clonotype occurred many times. The V and J genes are TRBV5-1 and TRBJ2-7, with D possibly matching TRBD2 (5 bases). V was shortened by 6 bases and J by 0 bases, with 13 bases between the two germline ends. The CDR3 covers 14 residues. The germline CDR1 and CDR2 sequences are SGHRS and YFSETQ. The CDR3 here is CASTGVPSSYEQYF. In nucleotides, the CDR3 is TGCGCCAGCACCGGGGTGCCAAGCTCCTACGAGCAGTACTTC.

The chain employs TRBV2 and TRBJ2-3; D may be TRBD2 (5 bases). This CDR3 is built from 14 residues. The ends were cut back, 3 bases at V and 4 bases at J, with 11 bases in the middle. Germline V lookup: CDR1 SNHLY, CDR2 FYNNEI. CDR3 sequence: CASSDREWPDTQYF. The CDR3 DNA follows: TGTGCCAGCAGTGATCGGGAATGGCCAGATACGCAGTATTTT.

A word on this clonotype: A clone one base away is much larger, so this may be a read error. The rearrangement links TRBV19 to TRBJ1-5; TRBD1 is a possible D gene (5 bases). The CDR3 length is 15 residues. The germline V gene has CDR1 LNHDA and CDR2 SQIVND (reference sequence). The CDR3 loop is CAGSRIGRDHQPQHF. The CDR3 nucleotides are TGTGCCGGTAGCCGCATCGGCAGGGACCATCAGCCCCAGCATTTT.

There are many counts of this clonotype. The rearrangement uses TRBV27 and TRBJ2-3; D is unclear. With 5 bases removed from V and 3 bases from J, the gap between germline ends came to 12 bases. Germline-derived CDR1 and CDR2 are MNHEY and SMNVEV (reference sequence). This CDR3 is 14 amino acids long. The CDR3 loop reads CASSRRSPTDTQYF. DNA of the CDR3: TGTGCCAGCAGTCGGCGCAGCCCAACAGATACGCAGTATTTT.

The chain recombines TRBV7-9 with TRBJ1-6; D perhaps matches TRBD1 (5 bases). Trimming stripped 5 bases from V and 4 bases from J, with 12 bases between. The CDR3 is 15 residues long. Germline V lookup: CDR1 SEHNR, CDR2 FQNEAQ (reference sequence). The CDR3 region has the DNA TGTGCCAGCAGCCCTCTTGGGGCGTATAATTCACCCCTCCACTTT. Translated: CASSPLGAYNSPLHF.

This clonotype showed up many times. The chain employs TRBV28 and TRBJ1-5; D is perhaps TRBD1 (6 bases). V lost 6 bases to trimming and J lost 6 bases, with 15 bases between them. Germline V gene sequence: CDR1 MDHEN, CDR2 SYDVKM. The CDR3 spans 14 residues. The CDR3 loop is CASSRSQGTQPQHF. The CDR3 nucleotides are TGTGCCAGCAGCCGTTCACAGGGAACTCAGCCCCAGCATTTT.

The chain couples TRBV11-2 to TRBJ1-1; D is possibly TRBD1 (5 bases). Trimming left V 2 bases short and J 4 bases short, with 11 bases between. The CDR3 covers 14 residues. Germline lookup yields CDR1 SGHAT and CDR2 FQNNGV. The CDR3 bases are TGTGCCAGCAGCTTACGGGGAGGGGTCACTGAAGCTTTCTTT. Its protein product is CASSLRGGVTEAFF.

The gene calls are TRBV3-1 and TRBJ2-5, with 10 bases lining up with TRBD2. Per the germline V gene, CDR1 is LGHDT and CDR2 is YNNKEL (reference sequence). This CDR3 has 16 amino acids. The V gene end was trimmed by 2 bases and the J gene end by 3 bases; junction bases not matched to a gene: 6. CDR3 residues: CASSQILAGAEETQYF. The CDR3 DNA is TGTGCCAGCAGCCAAATCCTAGCGGGGGCAGAAGAGACCCAGTACTTC.

The sample holds many counts of this clonotype. CDR3 amino acids: CASSQGVSLGAFF. CDR3 nucleotides: TGTGCCAGCAGCCAAGGGGTCAGCCTCGGGGCTTTCTTT. The rearrangement links TRBV4-2 to TRBJ1-1; the D is unclear. V was shortened by 1 base and J by 11 bases, with 14 bases between the two germline ends. The CDR3 totals 13 residues. Germline CDR1 is LGHNA and CDR2 is YNFKEQ.

This clonotype has a count of ten or more. The rearrangement links TRBV28 to TRBJ1-6; D might be TRBD1 (6 bases). The CDR3 consists of 17 residues. CDR1 is MDHEN and CDR2 is SYDVKM in the germline V gene. V was shortened by 3 bases and J by 1 base, with 13 bases between the two germline ends. As DNA, the CDR3 is TGTGCCAGCAGTTTTTACGTCCAGGGGTCCTATAATTCACCCCTCCACTTT. It specifies CASSFYVQGSYNSPLHF.

This clonotype was observed a handful of times. CDR3 protein: CASSYYSGAQEQYF. In DNA, the CDR3 is TGTGCCAGCAGTTATTACTCGGGGGCGCAGGAGCAGTACTTC. The genes are TRBV6-1 and TRBJ2-7; perhaps D is TRBD1 or TRBD2 (6 bases each). This CDR3 is 14 amino acids long. Per the germline V gene, CDR1 is MNHNS and CDR2 is SASEGT. The V end was cut by 5 bases, the J end by 7 bases, with 18 bases between.

This clonotype was counted only a few times. The chain couples TRBV28 to TRBJ2-1; no firm D call. CDR3 length equals 21 residues. Per the germline V gene, CDR1 is MDHEN and CDR2 is SYDVKM. V was cut by 5 bases and J by 0 bases, with 29 bases left in between. In DNA form, the CDR3 reads TGTGCCAGCAGTAACACTCCAGACTCCATCAGAACCTTCAGCTCCTACAATGAGCAGTTCTTC. This encodes CASSNTPDSIRTFSSYNEQFF.

This clonotype was observed many times. At one boundary the junction diverges from the germline segment, which might be a read error. The chain links TRBV14 to TRBJ2-7, with 9 bases that match TRBD1. Germline V gives CDR1 SGHDN, CDR2 FVKESK. This CDR3 is built from 13 residues. CDR3 DNA sequence: TGTGCCAGCAGCCAAGGGGACAGGGAGGAAAGGCATTTC. As protein: CASSQGDREERHF.

This clonotype was seen a few times. The germline gene is not matched at one end of the junction; a read error may be the cause. This chain connects TRBV20-1 to TRBJ1-1, with 8 bases fitting TRBD1. The V gene's germline CDR1 is DFQATT and CDR2 SNEGSKA (reference sequence). This CDR3 is built from 14 residues. The CDR3 is CSGRDTGGRTEAFF. The CDR3 bases are TGCAGTGGTAGAGATACAGGGGGACGGACTGAAGCTTTCTTT.

V usage is TRBV28 and J usage is TRBJ1-1, with a possible D match to TRBD1 (6 bases). Germline V CDR1 and CDR2: MDHEN, SYDVKM. Trimming removed 6 bases at V and 4 bases at J, with 18 bases between. The CDR3 spans 15 residues. The CDR3 DNA sequence: TGTGCCAGCAGCTGGTCGGGGGCCTGGGGCACTGAAGCTTTCTTT. As protein: CASSWSGAWGTEAFF.

This clonotype was recorded at least ten times. CDR3 sequence: CSVGDGIQPQHF. In DNA, the CDR3 is TGCAGCGTCGGGGACGGTATCCAGCCCCAGCATTTT. This sequence joins TRBV29-1 and TRBJ1-5; possible D gene TRBD1, 5 bases. This CDR3 is 12 amino acids long. CDR1 is SQVTM and CDR2 is ANQGSEA in the germline V gene. Trimming took 6 bases from V and 7 from J, leaving 13 bases between them.

This clonotype turned up a few times. This chain links TRBV3-1 with TRBJ2-2, with D tentatively TRBD1 or TRBD2 (5 bases each). V was shortened by 4 bases and J by 4 bases, with 13 bases between the two germline ends. The CDR3 is made up of 15 amino acids. The germline V gene has CDR1 LGHDT and CDR2 YNNKEL (reference sequence). The CDR3 DNA reads as TGTGCCAGCAGCCCCCAGGGAGTTCCCACCGGGGAGCTGTTTTTT. This gives the protein CASSPQGVPTGELFF.

About this clonotype: A single base separates this from a much larger clone, so it may be a read error. The V gene is TRBV9, the J gene TRBJ1-3, with D maybe TRBD1 (5 bases). The CDR3 has 16 residues. Trimming removed 1 base from V and 8 bases from J, with 19 bases in between. CDR1 SGDLS and CDR2 YYNGEE come from the germline V gene. The CDR3 nucleotides are TGTGCCAGCAGCGTAAAGTTAGGGACCTCAGGAGACACCATATATTTT. Protein sequence: CASSVKLGTSGDTIYF.

This clonotype was counted a few times. The genes are TRBV6-2 or TRBV6-3 and TRBJ1-5; TRBD1 might be the D (6 bases). CDR3 length: 13 amino acids. Germline V gene data show CDR1 as MNHEY and CDR2 as SVGEGT. V gave up 7 bases and J gave up 4 bases, with 11 bases separating them. The CDR3 sequence is CASKTGRNQPQHF. The CDR3 nucleotides read TGTGCCAGCAAGACAGGCCGAAATCAGCCCCAGCATTTT.

This clonotype was seen at least ten times. CDR3 DNA: TGCAGCGTTTTAGCGGGGGGGTACGAGCAGTACTTC. It codes for CSVLAGGYEQYF. The V call is TRBV29-1, the J call TRBJ2-7; 11 nucleotides align to TRBD2. The V segment lost 5 bases and the J segment 4 bases; nucleotides outside the gene matches: 1. This CDR3 comprises 12 residues. The germline CDR1 and CDR2 sequences are SQVTM and ANQGSEA.

This clonotype has ten or more counts. The chain is built from TRBV12-3 or TRBV12-4 and TRBJ1-5; the match to TRBD1 covers 7 bases. V shed 6 bases, J shed 6 bases, and the junction held 8 bases outside the gene matches. The length of the CDR3 is 14 residues. CDR3 DNA sequence: TGTGCCAGCAGCCGGCGACAGGGAGGTCAGCCCCAGCATTTT. As protein: CASSRRQGGQPQHF.

This chain joins TRBV7-9 and TRBJ2-3; the match to TRBD2 covers 7 bases. CDR1 and CDR2 (germline): SEHNR, FQNEAQ (reference sequence). The V gene end was trimmed by 3 bases and the J gene end by 5 bases; junction bases not matched to a gene: 5. The CDR3 runs 14 residues. CDR3 residues: CASSLAGDVDTQYF. The DNA of the CDR3 is TGTGCCAGCAGCTTGGCGGGGGACGTAGATACGCAGTATTTT.

This clonotype was observed at least ten times. The chain uses TRBV6-6 and TRBJ2-1, with D unresolved. The CDR3 contains 14 residues. Germline assignment: CDR1 MNHNY and CDR2 SVGAGI (reference sequence). The germline V and J ends were trimmed by 2 bases and 5 bases, with 10 bases remaining between them. CDR3 coding DNA: TGTGCCAGCAGTTACGGGCAGACCAACAATGAGCAGTTCTTC. Its protein product is CASSYGQTNNEQFF.

A word on this clonotype: One junction end does not reproduce the germline sequence, and a read error may be involved. This chain uses TRBV28 with TRBJ1-5; no reliable D call. CDR1 and CDR2 from the germline V gene are MDHEN and SYDVKM. This CDR3 is 15 amino acids long. The chain's CDR3 is CGSSVLHDGNQPQHF. DNA of the CDR3: TGTGGCAGCAGCGTCTTACACGACGGCAATCAGCCCCAGCATTTT.